Described below is a single T cell receptor beta chain sequence and its context. This entry is derived from a study of blood T cell repertoires in COVID-19. Turning to the study itself: Samples of COVID-19 (acute and convalescent) were obtained from the United States, Italy and Spain. Nucleic acid was either cDNA or gDNA, and it came from T cells, B-cell-depleted T cells, or PBMCs.

In the source study's methods: From reference gene primer amplification, estimates of nucleated cell counts were derived. Clones were sequenced by immunoSEQ multiplex PCR, and TCRdb holds only the in-frame ones, with some missing. The D gene and trimming were derived from the DNA, and the V and J assignments and clone size from that table. The table lists tens of thousands of clones, 83% of them singletons, with about 25% in the top ten. The germline V and J ends were trimmed by 4 bases and 4 bases, with 5 bases remaining between them. CDR1 and CDR2 from the germline V gene are SGHAT and FQDESV (reference sequence). The CDR3 contains 12 residues.

V is TRBV11-1 and J is TRBJ1-3, with unresolved D. This TCR derives from a man aged 65-85 years with active COVID-19. Sequencing input: peripheral blood. CDR3 DNA sequence: TGTGCCAGCAGCTCAGGAGGAAACACCATATATTTT. Residues: CASSSGGNTIYF.